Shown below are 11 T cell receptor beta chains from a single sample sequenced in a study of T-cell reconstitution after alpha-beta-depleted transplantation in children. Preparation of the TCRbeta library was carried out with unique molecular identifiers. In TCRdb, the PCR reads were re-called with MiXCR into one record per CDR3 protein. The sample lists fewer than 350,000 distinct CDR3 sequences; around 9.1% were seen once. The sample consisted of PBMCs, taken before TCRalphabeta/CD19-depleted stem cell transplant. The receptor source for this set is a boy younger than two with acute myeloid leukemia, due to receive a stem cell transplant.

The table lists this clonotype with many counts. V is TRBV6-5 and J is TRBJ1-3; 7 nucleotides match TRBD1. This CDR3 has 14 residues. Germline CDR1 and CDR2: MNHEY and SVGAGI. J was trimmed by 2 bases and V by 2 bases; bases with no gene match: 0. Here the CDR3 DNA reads TGTGCCAGCAGTTACCAGGGGGCTGGAAACACCATATATTTT. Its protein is CASSYQGAGNTIYF.

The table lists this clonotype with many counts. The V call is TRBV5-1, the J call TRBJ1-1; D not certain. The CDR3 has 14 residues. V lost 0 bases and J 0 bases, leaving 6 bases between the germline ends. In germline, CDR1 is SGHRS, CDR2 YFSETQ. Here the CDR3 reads CASSLGLMNTEAFF. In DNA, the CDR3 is TGCGCCAGCAGCTTGGGGCTGATGAACACTGAAGCTTTCTTT. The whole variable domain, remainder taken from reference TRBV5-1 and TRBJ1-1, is KAGVTQTPRYLIKTRGQQVTLSCSPISGHRSVSWYQQTPGQGLQFLFEYFSETQRNKGNFPGRFSGRQFSNSRSEMNVSTLELGDSALYLCASSLGLMNTEAFFGQGTRLTVV.

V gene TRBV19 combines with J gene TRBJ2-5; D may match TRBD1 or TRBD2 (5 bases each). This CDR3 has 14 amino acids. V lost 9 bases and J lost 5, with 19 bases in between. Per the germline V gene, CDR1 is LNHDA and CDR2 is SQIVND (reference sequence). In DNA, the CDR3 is TGTGCCAGCGGGACCCGGGACCCCGGGGAGACCCAGTACTTC. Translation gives CASGTRDPGETQYF.

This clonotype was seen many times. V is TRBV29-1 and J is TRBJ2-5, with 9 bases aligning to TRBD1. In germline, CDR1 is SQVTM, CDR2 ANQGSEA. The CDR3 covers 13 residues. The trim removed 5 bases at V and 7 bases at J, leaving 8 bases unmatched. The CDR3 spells CSVIQGAEGTQYF. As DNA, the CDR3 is TGCAGCGTTATACAGGGGGCTGAGGGGACCCAGTACTTC.

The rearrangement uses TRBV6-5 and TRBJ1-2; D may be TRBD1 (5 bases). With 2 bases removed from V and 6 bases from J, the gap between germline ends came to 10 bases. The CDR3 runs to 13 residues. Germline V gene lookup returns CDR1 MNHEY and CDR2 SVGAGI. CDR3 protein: CASSYARVNGYTF. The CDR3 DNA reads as TGTGCCAGCAGTTACGCCAGGGTAAATGGCTACACCTTC.

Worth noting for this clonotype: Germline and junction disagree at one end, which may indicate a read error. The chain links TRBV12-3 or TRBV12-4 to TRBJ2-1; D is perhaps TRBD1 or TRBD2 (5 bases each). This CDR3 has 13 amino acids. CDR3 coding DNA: TGTGCCAGCAGTTACCGGGGCCGGAATGAGCAGATCTTC. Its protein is CASSYRGRNEQIF.

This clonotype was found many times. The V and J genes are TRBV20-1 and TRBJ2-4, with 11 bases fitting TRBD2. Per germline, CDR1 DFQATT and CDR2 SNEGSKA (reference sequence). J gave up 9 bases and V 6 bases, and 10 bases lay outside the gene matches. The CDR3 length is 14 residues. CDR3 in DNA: TGCAGTGCCTCGGGGGCTAGCGGGAGGATCATTCAGTACTTC. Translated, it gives CSASGASGRIIQYF.

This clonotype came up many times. CDR3: CASSPHRLAGDQETQYF. CDR3 in DNA: TGTGCCAGCAGCCCACATCGACTAGCGGGGGATCAAGAGACCCAGTACTTC. J is TRBJ2-5 and V is TRBV3-1; 12 bases align to TRBD2. The CDR3 is 17 residues long. Unmatched junction bases numbered 8, after V lost 4 bases and J lost 2 bases. Germline V gene sequence: CDR1 LGHDT, CDR2 YNNKEL (reference sequence).

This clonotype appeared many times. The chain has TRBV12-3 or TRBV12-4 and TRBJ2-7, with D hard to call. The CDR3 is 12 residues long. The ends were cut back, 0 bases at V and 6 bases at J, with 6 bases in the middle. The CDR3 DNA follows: TGTGCCAGCAGTTTAGCAGGGATCGAGCAGTACTTC. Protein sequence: CASSLAGIEQYF.

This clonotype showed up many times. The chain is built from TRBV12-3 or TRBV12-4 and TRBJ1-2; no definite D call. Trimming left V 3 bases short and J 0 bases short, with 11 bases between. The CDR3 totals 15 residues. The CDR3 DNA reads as TGTGCCAGCAGTTTTTATGGATTCGCTAACTATGGCTACACCTTC. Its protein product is CASSFYGFANYGYTF.

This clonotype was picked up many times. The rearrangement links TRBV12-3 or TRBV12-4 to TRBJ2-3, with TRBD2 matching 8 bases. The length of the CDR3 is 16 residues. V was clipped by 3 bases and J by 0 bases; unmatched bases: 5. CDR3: CASSFAGGGSTDTQYF. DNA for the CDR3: TGTGCCAGCAGTTTTGCCGGCGGGGGGAGCACAGATACGCAGTATTTT.